A selection of T cell receptor beta chains follows, all from one sample in a study of cytomegalovirus exposure and HLA in healthy donors. Measured with immunoSEQ multiplex PCR; TCRdb has only the in-frame clones, and not every one. This sample contains 120,000 to 150,000 clones. The specimen was PBMCs. The source is a woman between 50 and 59 years old in good health and CMV-seronegative. Both conserved end residues are trimmed from each CDR3.

J gene: TRBJ1-4
V gene: TRBV27
CDR3 protein: ASSFSSGTENEKLF

J gene: TRBJ2-6
V gene: TRBV11-2
CDR3 protein: ASSPFERSGANVLT

J gene: TRBJ1-2
V gene: TRBV2
CDR3 protein: ASSIQLPYGYT

J gene: TRBJ2-2
V gene: TRBV7-3
CDR3 protein: ASSVGTSGHGELF

J gene: TRBJ1-3
V gene: TRBV4-2
CDR3 protein: ASSQAGFGSGNTIY

J gene: TRBJ1-1
V gene: TRBV18
CDR3 protein: ASSPVGGSEAF

J gene: TRBJ2-1
V gene: TRBV10-3
CDR3 protein: AIRTVNEQF

J gene: TRBJ2-3
V gene: TRBV27
CDR3 protein: ASSFLSAGGPRDTQY

J gene: TRBJ1-6
V gene: TRBV28
CDR3 protein: ASGGAGWSPLH

J gene: TRBJ2-6
V gene: TRBV19
CDR3 protein: ASSIGQGKSGANVLT

J gene: TRBJ2-5
V gene: TRBV11-2
CDR3 protein: ASSLDSGRETQY

J gene: TRBJ2-1
V gene: TRBV19
CDR3 protein: ASTRDSGYYNEQF

J gene: TRBJ1-2
V gene: TRBV6-5
CDR3 protein: ASMGTGGRSYT